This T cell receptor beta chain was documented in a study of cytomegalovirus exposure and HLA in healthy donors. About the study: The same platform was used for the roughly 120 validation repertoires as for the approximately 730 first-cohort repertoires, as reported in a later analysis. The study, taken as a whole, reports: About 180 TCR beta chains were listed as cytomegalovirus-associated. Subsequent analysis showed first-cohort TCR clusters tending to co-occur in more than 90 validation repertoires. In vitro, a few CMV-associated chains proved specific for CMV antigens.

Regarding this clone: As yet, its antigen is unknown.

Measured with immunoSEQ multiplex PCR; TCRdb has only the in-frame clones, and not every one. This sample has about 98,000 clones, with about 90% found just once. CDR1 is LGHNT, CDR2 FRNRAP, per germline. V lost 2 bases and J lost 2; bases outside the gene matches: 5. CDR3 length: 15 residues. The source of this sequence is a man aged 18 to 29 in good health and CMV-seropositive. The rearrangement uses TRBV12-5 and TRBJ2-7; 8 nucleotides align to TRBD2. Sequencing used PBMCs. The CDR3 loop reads CASGLNNGGAYEQYF. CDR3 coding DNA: TGTGCTAGTGGTTTGAACAACGGGGGGGCCTACGAGCAGTACTTC.